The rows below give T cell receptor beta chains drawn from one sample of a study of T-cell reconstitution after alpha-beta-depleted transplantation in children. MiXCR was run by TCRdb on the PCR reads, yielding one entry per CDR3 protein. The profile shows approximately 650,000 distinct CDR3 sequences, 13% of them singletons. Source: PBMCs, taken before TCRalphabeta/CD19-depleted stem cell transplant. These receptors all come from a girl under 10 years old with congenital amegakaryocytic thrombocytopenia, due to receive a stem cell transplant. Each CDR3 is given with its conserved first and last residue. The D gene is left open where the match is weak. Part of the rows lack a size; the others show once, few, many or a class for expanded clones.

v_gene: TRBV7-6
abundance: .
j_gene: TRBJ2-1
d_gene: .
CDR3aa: CARGGTELNNEQFF
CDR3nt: TGTGCCAGGGGGGGGACAGAGCTTAACAATGAGCAGTTCTTC

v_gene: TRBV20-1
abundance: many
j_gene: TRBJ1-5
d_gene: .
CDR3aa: CSARGGNQPQHF
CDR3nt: TGCAGTGCTAGAGGCGGGAATCAGCCCCAGCATTTT

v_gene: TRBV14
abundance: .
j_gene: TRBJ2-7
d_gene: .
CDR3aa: CASSRASSPYEQYF
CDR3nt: TGTGCCAGCAGCCGTGCGTCTAGTCCCTACGAGCAGTACTTC

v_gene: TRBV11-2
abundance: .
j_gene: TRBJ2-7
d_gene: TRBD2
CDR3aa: CASRRGRVYEQYF
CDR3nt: TGTGCCAGCAGGCGGGGGAGGGTCTACGAGCAGTACTTC

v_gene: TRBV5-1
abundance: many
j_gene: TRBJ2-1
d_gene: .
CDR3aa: CASSSQGNNEQFF
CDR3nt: TGCGCCAGCAGTTCACAGGGTAACAATGAGCAGTTCTTC

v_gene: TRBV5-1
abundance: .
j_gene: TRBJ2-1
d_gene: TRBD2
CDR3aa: CASSLGGLAGGVDEQFF
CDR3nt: TGCGCCAGCAGCTTGGGGGGACTAGCGGGAGGCGTAGATGAGCAGTTCTTC

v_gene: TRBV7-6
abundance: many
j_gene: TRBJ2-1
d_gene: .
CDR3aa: CASSQWTASYNEQFF
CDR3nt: TGTGCCAGCAGCCAATGGACAGCCTCCTACAATGAGCAGTTCTTC

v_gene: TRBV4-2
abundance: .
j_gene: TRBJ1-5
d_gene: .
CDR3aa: CASSQDEVGDPLGQPQHF
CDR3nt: TGTGCCAGCAGCCAAGATGAAGTTGGGGACCCACTGGGACAGCCCCAGCATTTT

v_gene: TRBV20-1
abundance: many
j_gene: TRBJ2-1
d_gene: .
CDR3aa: CSAPISLSSYNEQFF
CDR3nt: TGCAGTGCCCCAATTAGCCTGAGCTCCTACAATGAGCAGTTCTTC

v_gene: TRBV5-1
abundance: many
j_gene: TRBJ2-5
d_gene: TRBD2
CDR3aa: CASSLVAGTQETQYF
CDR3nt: TGCGCCAGCAGCTTGGTAGCGGGGACCCAAGAGACCCAGTACTTC

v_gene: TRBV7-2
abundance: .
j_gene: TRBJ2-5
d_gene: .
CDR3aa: CASSLEHPTQYF
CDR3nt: TGTGCCAGCAGCTTAGAACATCCAACCCAGTACTTC

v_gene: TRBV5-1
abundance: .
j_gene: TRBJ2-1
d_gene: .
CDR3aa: CASSLIQDTEQFF
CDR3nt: TGCGCCAGCAGCTTGATACAGGACACTGAGCAGTTCTTC

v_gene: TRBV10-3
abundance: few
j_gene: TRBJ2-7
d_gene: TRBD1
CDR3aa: CAISEVQGAGEQYF
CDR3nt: TGTGCCATCAGTGAAGTACAGGGGGCCGGTGAGCAGTACTTC

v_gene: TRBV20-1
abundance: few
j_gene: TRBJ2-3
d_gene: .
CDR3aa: CSAPSSGPDTQYF
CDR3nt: TGCAGTGCCCCCAGTTCTGGGCCAGATACGCAGTATTTT

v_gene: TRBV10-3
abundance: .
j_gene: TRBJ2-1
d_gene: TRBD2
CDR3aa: CAITPQLAGGGEQFF
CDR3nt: TGTGCCATCACCCCACAGCTAGCGGGAGGGGGTGAGCAGTTCTTC

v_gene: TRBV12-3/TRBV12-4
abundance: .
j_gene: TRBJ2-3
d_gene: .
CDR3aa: CASSLGPGGSGADTQYF
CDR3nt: TGTGCCAGCAGTTTGGGCCCGGGCGGGTCAGGAGCAGATACGCAGTATTTT

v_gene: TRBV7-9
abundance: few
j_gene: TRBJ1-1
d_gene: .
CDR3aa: CASNRWDTEAFF
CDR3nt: TGTGCCAGCAACAGATGGGACACTGAAGCTTTCTTT

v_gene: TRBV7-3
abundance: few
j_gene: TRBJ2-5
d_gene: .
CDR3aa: CASSLGGIKETQYF
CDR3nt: TGTGCCAGCAGCTTAGGTGGGATAAAAGAGACCCAGTACTTC

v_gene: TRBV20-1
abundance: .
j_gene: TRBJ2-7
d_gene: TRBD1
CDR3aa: CSASPRGLAGSSYEQYF
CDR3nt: TGCAGTGCTAGTCCAAGGGGGCTGGCGGGCAGCTCCTACGAGCAGTACTTC

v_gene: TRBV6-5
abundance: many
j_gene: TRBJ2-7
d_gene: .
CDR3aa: CASSYSVANVYEQYF
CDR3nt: TGTGCCAGCAGTTACTCGGTGGCTAACGTTTACGAGCAGTACTTC

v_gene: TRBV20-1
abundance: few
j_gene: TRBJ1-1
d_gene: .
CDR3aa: CSASYRVNTEAFF
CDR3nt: TGCAGTGCTAGCTACAGGGTGAACACTGAAGCTTTCTTT

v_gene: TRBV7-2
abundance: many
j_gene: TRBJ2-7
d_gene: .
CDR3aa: CASSLGGRVTDF
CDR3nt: TGTGCCAGCAGCTTAGGTGGCCGGGTTACGGACTTC

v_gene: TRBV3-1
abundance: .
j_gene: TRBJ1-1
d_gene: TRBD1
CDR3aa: CASSPTGVYTEAFF
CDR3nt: TGTGCCAGCAGCCCAACAGGGGTGTACACTGAAGCTTTCTTT

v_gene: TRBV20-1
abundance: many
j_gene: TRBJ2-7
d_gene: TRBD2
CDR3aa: CSARASGRKAYEQYF
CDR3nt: TGCAGTGCTAGAGCGAGCGGGAGAAAGGCCTACGAGCAGTACTTC

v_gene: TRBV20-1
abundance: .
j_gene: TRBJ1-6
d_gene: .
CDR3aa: CSARDFNSPLHF
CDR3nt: TGCAGTGCTAGGGACTTTAATTCACCCCTCCACTTT

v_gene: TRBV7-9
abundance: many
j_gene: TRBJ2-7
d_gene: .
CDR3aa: CASSLAQGLLYEQYF
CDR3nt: TGTGCCAGCAGCTTAGCGCAGGGGCTCCTCTACGAGCAGTACTTC

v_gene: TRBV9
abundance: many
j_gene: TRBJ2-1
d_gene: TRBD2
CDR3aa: CASGTRLVDEQFF
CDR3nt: TGTGCCAGCGGGACTAGGCTAGTGGATGAGCAGTTCTTC

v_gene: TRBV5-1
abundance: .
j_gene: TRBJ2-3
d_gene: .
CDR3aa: CASSLRAGTDTQYF
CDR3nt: TGCGCCAGCAGCTTGAGAGCGGGCACAGATACGCAGTATTTT

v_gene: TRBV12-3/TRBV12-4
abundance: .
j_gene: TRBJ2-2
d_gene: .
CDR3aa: CASTSGTDNTGELFF
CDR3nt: TGTGCCAGCACCTCCGGGACCGATAACACCGGGGAGCTGTTTTTT

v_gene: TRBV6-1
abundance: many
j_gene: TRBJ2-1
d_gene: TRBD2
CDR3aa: CARTGIIAGGPHEQFF
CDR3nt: TGTGCCAGGACAGGTATCATAGCGGGAGGGCCACATGAGCAGTTCTTC

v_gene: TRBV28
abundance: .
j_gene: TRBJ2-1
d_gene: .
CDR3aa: CASSPPGGIQPQFF
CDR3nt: TGTGCCAGCAGTCCCCCAGGGGGGATTCAACCGCAGTTCTTC

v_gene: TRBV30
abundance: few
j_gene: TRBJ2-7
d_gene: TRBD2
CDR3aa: CAWRLEGGYEQYF
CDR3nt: TGTGCCTGGAGGCTGGAGGGAGGGTACGAGCAGTACTTC

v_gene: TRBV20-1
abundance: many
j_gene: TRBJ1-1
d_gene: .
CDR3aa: CSAREHRENTEAFF
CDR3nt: TGCAGTGCTAGAGAACACAGAGAGAACACTGAAGCTTTCTTT

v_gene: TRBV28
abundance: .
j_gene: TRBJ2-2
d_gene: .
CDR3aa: CASSFLGGANTGELFF
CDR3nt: TGTGCCAGCAGTTTCCTCGGGGGCGCGAACACCGGGGAGCTGTTTTTT

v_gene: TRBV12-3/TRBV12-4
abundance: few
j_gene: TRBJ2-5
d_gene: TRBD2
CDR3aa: CASSNTGTRGETQYF
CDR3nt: TGTGCCAGCAGTAATACCGGGACTAGGGGAGAGACCCAGTACTTC

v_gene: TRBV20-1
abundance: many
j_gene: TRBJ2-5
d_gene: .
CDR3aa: CSARWSQETQYF
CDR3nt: TGCAGTGCTAGGTGGTCTCAAGAGACCCAGTACTTC

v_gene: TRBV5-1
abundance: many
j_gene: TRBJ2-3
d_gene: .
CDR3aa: CASSLIQGRSDTQYF
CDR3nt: TGCGCCAGCAGCTTGATACAGGGGAGGTCAGATACGCAGTATTTT

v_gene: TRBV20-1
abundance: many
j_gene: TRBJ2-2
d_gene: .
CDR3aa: CSARGRDTHSTGELFF
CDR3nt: TGCAGTGCTAGAGGGCGGGACACCCATTCCACCGGGGAGCTGTTTTTT

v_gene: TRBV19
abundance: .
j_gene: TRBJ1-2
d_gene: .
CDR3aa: CASSRPTYGYTF
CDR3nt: TGTGCCAGTAGTCGCCCAACCTATGGCTACACCTTC

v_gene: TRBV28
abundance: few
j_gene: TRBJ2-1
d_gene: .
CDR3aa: CASSLLVFGGGGTHYNEQFF
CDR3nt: TGTGCCAGCAGTTTACTTGTTTTTGGGGGGGGCGGGACCCACTACAATGAGCAGTTCTTC

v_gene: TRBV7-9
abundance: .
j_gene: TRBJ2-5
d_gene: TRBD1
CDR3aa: CASSLSQGLETQYF
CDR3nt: TGTGCCAGCAGCTTATCACAGGGGCTCGAGACCCAGTACTTC

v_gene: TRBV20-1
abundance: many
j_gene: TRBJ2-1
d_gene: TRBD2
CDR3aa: CSARDRLAAYNEQFF
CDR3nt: TGCAGTGCTAGAGACCGACTAGCGGCCTACAATGAGCAGTTCTTC

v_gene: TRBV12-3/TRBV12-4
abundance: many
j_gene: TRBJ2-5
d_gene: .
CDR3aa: CASSLRAEGTQYF
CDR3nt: TGTGCCAGCAGTTTACGCGCTGAGGGGACCCAGTACTTC

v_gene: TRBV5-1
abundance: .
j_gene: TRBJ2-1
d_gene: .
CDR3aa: CASSLMGRGGSDEQFF
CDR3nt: TGCGCCAGCAGCTTGATGGGGCGGGGAGGAAGCGATGAGCAGTTCTTC

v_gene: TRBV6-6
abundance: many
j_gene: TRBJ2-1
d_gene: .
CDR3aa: CASRSSGNNEQFF
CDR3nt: TGTGCCAGCAGGTCAAGCGGAAACAATGAGCAGTTCTTC

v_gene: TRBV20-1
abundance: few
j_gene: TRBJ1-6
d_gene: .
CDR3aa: CSALPATAGSPLHF
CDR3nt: TGCAGTGCGCTCCCAGCAACAGCCGGATCTCCCCTCCACTTT

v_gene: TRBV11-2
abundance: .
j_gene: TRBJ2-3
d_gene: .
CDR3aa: CASSLDWNSITDTQYF
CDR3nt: TGTGCCAGCAGCTTAGATTGGAACAGCATTACAGATACGCAGTATTTT

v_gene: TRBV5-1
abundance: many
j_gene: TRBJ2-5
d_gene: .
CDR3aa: CASSPGVEETQYF
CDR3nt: TGCGCCAGCAGCCCGGGGGTAGAAGAGACCCAGTACTTC

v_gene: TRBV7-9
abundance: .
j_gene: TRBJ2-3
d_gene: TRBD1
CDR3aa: CASTPRGTATDTQYF
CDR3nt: TGTGCCAGCACCCCGAGAGGGACAGCGACAGATACGCAGTATTTT

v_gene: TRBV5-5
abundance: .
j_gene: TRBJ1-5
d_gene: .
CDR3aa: CASSLATSGQYGNQPQHF
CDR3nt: TGTGCCAGCAGCTTGGCAACGTCAGGGCAATATGGCAATCAGCCCCAGCATTTT

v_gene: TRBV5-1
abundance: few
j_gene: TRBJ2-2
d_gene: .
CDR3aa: CASSLKTSGANTGELFF
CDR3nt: TGCGCCAGCAGCTTGAAAACTAGTGGCGCGAACACCGGGGAGCTGTTTTTT

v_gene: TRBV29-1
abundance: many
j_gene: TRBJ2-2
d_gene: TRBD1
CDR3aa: CSATQQGLGELFF
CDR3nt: TGCAGCGCTACCCAACAGGGGCTCGGGGAGCTGTTTTTT

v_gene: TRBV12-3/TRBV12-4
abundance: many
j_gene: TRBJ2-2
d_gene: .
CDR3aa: CASSLVDLYTGELFF
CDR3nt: TGTGCCAGCAGTTTGGTGGATTTATATACCGGGGAGCTGTTTTTT

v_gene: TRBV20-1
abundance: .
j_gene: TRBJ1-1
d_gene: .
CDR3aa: CSALLGGMNTEAFF
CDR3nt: TGCAGTGCTCTACTGGGGGGGATGAACACTGAAGCTTTCTTT

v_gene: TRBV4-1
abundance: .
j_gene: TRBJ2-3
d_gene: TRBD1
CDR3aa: CASSQGVTGGVDTQYF
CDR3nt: TGCGCCAGCAGCCAAGGAGTGACAGGGGGCGTGGATACGCAGTATTTT